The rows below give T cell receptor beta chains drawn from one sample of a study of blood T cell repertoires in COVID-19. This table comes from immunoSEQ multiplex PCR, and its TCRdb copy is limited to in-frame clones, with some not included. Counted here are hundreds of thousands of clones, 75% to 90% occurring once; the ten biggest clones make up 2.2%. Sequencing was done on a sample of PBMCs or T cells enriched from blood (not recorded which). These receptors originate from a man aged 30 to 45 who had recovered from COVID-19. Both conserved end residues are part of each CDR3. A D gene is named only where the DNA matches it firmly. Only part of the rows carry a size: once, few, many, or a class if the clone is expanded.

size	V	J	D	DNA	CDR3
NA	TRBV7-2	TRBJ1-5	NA	TGTGCCAGCAGCTTATACAATCAGCCCCAGCATTTT	CASSLYNQPQHF
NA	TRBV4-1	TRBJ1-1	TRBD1	TGCGCCAGCAGCCAAGGCAGGGGGCAAACGAACACTGAAGCTTTCTTT	CASSQGRGQTNTEAFF
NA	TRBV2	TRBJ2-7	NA	TGTGCCAGCGGGCCATTCTCCTACGAGCAGTACTTC	CASGPFSYEQYF
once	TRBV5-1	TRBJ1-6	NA	TGCGCCAGCAGCAACCGACAGGCCGGGGATTCACCCCTCCACTTT	CASSNRQAGDSPLHF
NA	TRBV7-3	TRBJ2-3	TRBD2	TGTGCCAGCAGCTTAGGCGGGGGGGCCGGCTATACGCAGTATTTT	CASSLGGGAGYTQYF
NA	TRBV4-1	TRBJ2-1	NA	TGCGCCAGCAGCCAAGGTAGCGTATCCTACAATGAGCAGTTCTTC	CASSQGSVSYNEQFF
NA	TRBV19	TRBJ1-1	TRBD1	TGTGCCAGTAGTATGGGACAGGGGGCGCGTTTGGCTGAAGCTTTCTTT	CASSMGQGARLAEAFF
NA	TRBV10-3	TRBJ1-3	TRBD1	TGTGCCATCAGTGTGTCGACAGGGCGGGGAAACACCATATATTTT	CAISVSTGRGNTIYF
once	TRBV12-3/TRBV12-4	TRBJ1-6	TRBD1	TGTGCCAGCAAGGGGACAGGGGCTTCACCCCTCCACTTT	CASKGTGASPLHF
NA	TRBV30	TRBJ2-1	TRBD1	TGTGCCTGGAGTGGACAGGGGGTCTACAATGAGCAGTTCTTC	CAWSGQGVYNEQFF
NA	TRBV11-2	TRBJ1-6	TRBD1	TGTGCCAGCAGTTTCCAGGGGGTCGGGCTAATAAATTCACCCCTCCACTTT	CASSFQGVGLINSPLHF
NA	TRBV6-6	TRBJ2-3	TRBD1	TGTGCCAGCAGTCGACAGGGCTACACAGATACGCAGTATTTT	CASSRQGYTDTQYF
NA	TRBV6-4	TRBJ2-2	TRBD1	TGTGCCAGCAGTGCCCACGGACAGGGAAGCTTCGGGGAGCTGTTTTTT	CASSAHGQGSFGELFF
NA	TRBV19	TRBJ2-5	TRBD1	TGTGCCAGTACGACGGGACAGGGGAAAGGAGAGACCCAGTACTTC	CASTTGQGKGETQYF
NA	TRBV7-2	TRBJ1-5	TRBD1	TGTGCCAGCAGCCAAGGGACAGGGGCGTATCAGCCCCAGCATTTT	CASSQGTGAYQPQHF
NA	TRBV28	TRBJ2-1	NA	TGTGCCAGCAGTTTATGGTACAGGGTCGATTTCGGACGGGATGAGCAGTTCTTC	CASSLWYRVDFGRDEQFF
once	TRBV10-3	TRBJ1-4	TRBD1	TGTGCCATCAGTGAAAAGGTCGGGACAGGGAGAGAAAAACTGTTTTTT	CAISEKVGTGREKLFF
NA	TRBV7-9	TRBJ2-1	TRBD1	TGTGCCAGCAGCTCCTTTGGACAGGGGGTCGATGAGCAGTTCTTC	CASSSFGQGVDEQFF
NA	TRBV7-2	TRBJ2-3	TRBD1	TGTGCCAGCAGCTTACGGACAGGGCCAGATACGCAGTATTTT	CASSLRTGPDTQYF
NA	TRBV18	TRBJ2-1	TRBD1	TGTGCCAACCGGGACAGGGGCTACAATGAGCAGTTCTTC	CANRDRGYNEQFF
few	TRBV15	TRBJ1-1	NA	TGTGCCACCAGCGGGGGCTGGACTGAAGCTTTCTTT	CATSGGWTEAFF
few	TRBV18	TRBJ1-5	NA	TGTGCCAGCTCACCACCGTCCAGGGTTAGTCAGCCCCAGCATTTT	CASSPPSRVSQPQHF
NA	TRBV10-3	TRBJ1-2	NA	TGTGCCATCAGCGAGGGGGAGGGAGGACGGAATGGCTACACCTTC	CAISEGEGGRNGYTF
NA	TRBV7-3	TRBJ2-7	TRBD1	TGTGCCAGCAGCCGAGACAGGGACGGCTACGAGCAGTACTTC	CASSRDRDGYEQYF
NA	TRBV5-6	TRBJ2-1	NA	TGTGCCAGCAGCTTGGCGGGGGAGCAGTTCTTC	CASSLAGEQFF
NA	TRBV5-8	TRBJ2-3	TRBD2	TGTGCCAGCAGCTTGAGGGCGGGGGGCCCCGATACGCAGTATTTT	CASSLRAGGPDTQYF
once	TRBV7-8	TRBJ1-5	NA	TGTGCCAGCAGCTTAGACGGGAATCAGCCCCAGCATTTT	CASSLDGNQPQHF
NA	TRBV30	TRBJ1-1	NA	TGTGCCTGGACCTTTAGCCCTACGCTGGACACTGAAGCTTTCTTT	CAWTFSPTLDTEAFF
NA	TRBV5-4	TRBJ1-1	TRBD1	TGTGCCAGCAGCTTGGGCGCAGGGGGCAACACTGAAGCTTTCTTT	CASSLGAGGNTEAFF
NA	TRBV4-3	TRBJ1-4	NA	TGCGCCAGCAGCCAAGAAACTACAAATGAAAAACTGTTTTTT	CASSQETTNEKLFF
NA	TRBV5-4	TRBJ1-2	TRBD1	TGTGCCAGCAGGACGACAGGGGGCAGTCACTATGGCTACACCTTC	CASRTTGGSHYGYTF
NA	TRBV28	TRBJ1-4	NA	TGTGCCAGCAGTTTTACAGCAGCAACTAATGAAAAACTGTTTTTT	CASSFTAATNEKLFF
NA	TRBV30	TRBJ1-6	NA	TGTGCCTGGAGGAGGGTCCGGGGGAATAATTCACCCCTCCACTTT	CAWRRVRGNNSPLHF
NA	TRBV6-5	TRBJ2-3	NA	TGTGCCACCCGGGGTGATACGCAGTATTTT	CATRGDTQYF
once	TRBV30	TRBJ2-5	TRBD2	TGTGCCTCGTCGGGACTAGCGGGGCTTACCCAGTACTTC	CASSGLAGLTQYF
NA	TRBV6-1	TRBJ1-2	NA	TGTGCCAGCAGTGAGTCACAGGGCTATGGCTACACCTTC	CASSESQGYGYTF
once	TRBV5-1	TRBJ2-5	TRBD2	TGCGCCAGCAGCTTCATGGGGAGGGGCCAAGAGACCCAGTACTTC	CASSFMGRGQETQYF
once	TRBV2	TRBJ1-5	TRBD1	TGTGCCAGCAGTCCTGACAGGGACGATCAGCCCCAGCATTTT	CASSPDRDDQPQHF
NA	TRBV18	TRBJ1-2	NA	TGTGCCAGCTCAAGCAGGGTTGGCTACACCTTC	CASSSRVGYTF
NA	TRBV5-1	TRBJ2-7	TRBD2	TGCGCCAGCAGCGCCGGACTAGCGGGGGGAGACGAGCAGTACTTC	CASSAGLAGGDEQYF
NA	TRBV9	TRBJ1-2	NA	TGTGCCAGCAGCGGAGGGGGGGATCTCTATGGCTACACCTTC	CASSGGGDLYGYTF